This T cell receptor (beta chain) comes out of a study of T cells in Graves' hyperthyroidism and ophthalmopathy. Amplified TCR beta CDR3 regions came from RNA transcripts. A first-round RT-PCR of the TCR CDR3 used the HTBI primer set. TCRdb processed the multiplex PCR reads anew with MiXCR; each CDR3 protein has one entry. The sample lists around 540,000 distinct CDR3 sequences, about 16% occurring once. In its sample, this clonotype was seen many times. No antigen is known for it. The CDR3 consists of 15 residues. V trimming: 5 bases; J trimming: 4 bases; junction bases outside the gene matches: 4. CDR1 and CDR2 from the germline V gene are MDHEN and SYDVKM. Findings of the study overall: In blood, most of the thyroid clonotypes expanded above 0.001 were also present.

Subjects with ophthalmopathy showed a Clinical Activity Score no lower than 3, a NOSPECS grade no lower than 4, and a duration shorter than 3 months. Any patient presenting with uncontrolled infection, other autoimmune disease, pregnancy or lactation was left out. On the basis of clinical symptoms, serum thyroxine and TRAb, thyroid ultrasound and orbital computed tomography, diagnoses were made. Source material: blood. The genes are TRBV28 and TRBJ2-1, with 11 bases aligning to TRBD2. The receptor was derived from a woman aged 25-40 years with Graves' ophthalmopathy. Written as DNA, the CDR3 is TGTGCCAGCAGTGCGGGACTAGCGGATTACAATGAGCAGTTCTTC. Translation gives CASSAGLADYNEQFF.